The next 27 T cell receptor beta chains were all read from a single sample in a study of HIV-infected patients and healthy controls. cDNA was made from 500 ng RNA using alpha and beta constant primers. Alpha and beta chain libraries were made separately by chain-specific third strand synthesis with multiplexing indices. TCRdb re-called the 5' RACE reads through MiXCR, storing one row per CDR3 protein. The table has 14,000 or so distinct CDR3 sequences, roughly an eighth seen once; the top ten hold 40%. Follow-up blood was drawn about 14 weeks, roughly three months, after antiretroviral therapy began. Whole blood was used without fractionation, so all unsorted peripheral T cells were included. The specimen was blood, collected during antiretroviral therapy. Source of these receptors: an adult with HIV infection. The donor label of this sample is uncertain.

This clonotype appeared many times. This chain links TRBV30 with TRBJ2-1; 11 bases agree with TRBD2. Per germline, CDR1 GTSNPN and CDR2 SVGIG (reference sequence). CDR3 length equals 14 residues. V was pared by 2 bases and J by 10 bases, with 7 bases of the junction left unmatched. CDR3 region: CAWSPGLAELEQFF. The CDR3 nucleotides are TGTGCCTGGAGTCCGGGACTAGCGGAGCTAGAGCAGTTCTTC.

This clonotype occurred many times. The rearrangement joins TRBV11-2 to TRBJ2-1; 7 bases are a match to TRBD1. Germline CDR1 is SGHAT and CDR2 is FQNNGV. This CDR3 spans 13 amino acids. V dropped 4 bases and J dropped 9; count of bases not matched to a gene: 6. CDR3 nucleotide sequence: TGTGCCAGCAGCTCTACAGGGGTAGGTGAGCAGTTCTTC. Translation gives CASSSTGVGEQFF. Supplemented by reference TRBV11-2 and TRBJ2-1, the full variable domain reads EAGVAQSPRYKIIEKRQSVAFWCNPISGHATLYWYQQILGQGPKLLIQFQNNGVVDDSQLPKDRFSAERLKGVDSTLKIQPAKLEDSAVYLCASSSTGVGEQFFGPGTRLTVL.

This clonotype was counted at least ten times. The rearrangement links TRBV29-1 to TRBJ2-7; 7 bases map to TRBD1. Germline CDR1 is SQVTM and CDR2 is ANQGSEA. V dropped 7 bases and J dropped 6; count of bases not matched to a gene: 9. There are 12 residues in the CDR3. This chain's CDR3 is CSGGTALAEQYF. In DNA, the CDR3 is TGCAGCGGGGGGACAGCCCTTGCCGAGCAGTACTTC.

The chain couples TRBV6-1 to TRBJ2-7; D remains unclear. Trimming removed 2 bases from V and 3 bases from J, with 2 bases in between. The CDR3 has 11 amino acids. Germline lookup yields CDR1 MNHNS and CDR2 SASEGT. The CDR3 DNA is TGTGCCAGCAGTGAAATCTACGAGCAGTACTTC. Its protein product is CASSEIYEQYF.

This clonotype occurred many times. The rearrangement joins TRBV20-1 to TRBJ2-3, with 7 nucleotides matching TRBD1. The CDR3 has 14 amino acids. The V segment lost 3 bases and the J segment 1 base; nucleotides outside the gene matches: 4. Germline CDR1 and CDR2: DFQATT and SNEGSKA (reference sequence). For the CDR3, the DNA is TGCAGTGCTAGCTCAGGACAGGGCACAGATACGCAGTATTTT. This translates into CSASSGQGTDTQYF.

This clonotype has a count of ten or more. The gene calls are TRBV3-1 and TRBJ2-1; D gene unclear. The germline V gene encodes CDR1 LGHDT and CDR2 YNNKEL (reference sequence). CDR3 length: 16 residues. V was shortened by 4 bases and J by 0 bases, with 13 bases between the two germline ends. The CDR3 is CASSLVGGSSYNEQFF. The CDR3 nucleotides are TGTGCCAGCAGCCTCGTGGGCGGAAGCTCCTACAATGAGCAGTTCTTC.

This clonotype was picked up many times. The rearrangement uses TRBV28 and TRBJ1-4, with D perhaps TRBD1 (6 bases). This CDR3 is built from 14 residues. V lost 3 bases, J lost 4 bases, and 9 bases lay in between. Germline V gene sequence: CDR1 MDHEN, CDR2 SYDVKM. The CDR3 loop reads CASSLRDINEKLFF. In nucleotides, the CDR3 is TGTGCCAGCAGTTTGAGGGACATTAATGAAAAACTGTTTTTT.

The chain is built from TRBV15 and TRBJ2-1; TRBD1 is a possible D gene (5 bases). CDR1 LNHNV and CDR2 YYDKDF come from the germline V gene (reference sequence). The V and J ends lost 3 bases and 0 bases respectively, with 15 bases between them. CDR3 length: 17 amino acids. The CDR3 coding sequence is TGTGCCACCAGCAGTTCAAACAGGAGAAGCTCCTACAATGAGCAGTTCTTC. This translates into CATSSSNRRSSYNEQFF. The full variable domain, rest sourced from reference TRBV15 and TRBJ2-1, is DAMVIQNPRYQVTQFGKPVTLSCSQTLNHNVMYWYQQKSSQAPKLLFHYYDKDFNNEADTPDNFQSRRPNTSFCFLDIRSPGLGDTAMYLCATSSSNRRSSYNEQFFGPGTRLTVL.

The chain couples TRBV28 to TRBJ2-2; 12 bases line up with TRBD2. The germline gives CDR1 MDHEN, CDR2 SYDVKM. Germline trimming cut 0 bases from V and 6 bases from J; bases unmatched to any gene: 5. The CDR3 has 17 residues. CDR3 in amino acids: CASSLWRLAGGPGELFF. CDR3 nucleotides: TGTGCCAGCAGTTTATGGAGGCTAGCGGGAGGGCCCGGGGAGCTGTTTTTT.

CDR3 bases: TGCAGTGCTATTCCTAGCGGGGGGCCGAGCTCCTACAATGAGCAGTTCTTC. As protein: CSAIPSGGPSSYNEQFF. This rearrangement joins TRBV20-1 to TRBJ2-1; 11 positions match TRBD2. Germline loops: CDR1 DFQATT, CDR2 SNEGSKA (reference sequence). This CDR3 comprises 17 residues. V lost 4 bases and J lost 0; bases outside the gene matches: 8.

Ten or more counts support this clonotype. V and J are TRBV5-1 and TRBJ2-3; 7 nucleotides align to TRBD1. Per the germline V gene, CDR1 is SGHRS and CDR2 is YFSETQ. The CDR3 is 16 amino acids. J gave up 0 bases and V 4 bases, and 8 bases lay outside the gene matches. CDR3 bases: TGCGCCAGCAGCCCATCGGGACAGAGAAGCACAGATACGCAGTATTTT. This gives the protein CASSPSGQRSTDTQYF.

This clonotype was observed at least ten times. The V call is TRBV6-1, the J call TRBJ1-1, with unresolved D. This CDR3 is 13 amino acids long. The V and J ends lost 6 bases and 6 bases respectively, with 14 bases between them. Germline V gene lookup returns CDR1 MNHNS and CDR2 SASEGT. CDR3 loop: CASRDLRSAEAFF. DNA for the CDR3: TGTGCCAGCAGGGACCTCCGGTCGGCTGAAGCTTTCTTT.

This clonotype was counted many times. This chain connects TRBV29-1 to TRBJ2-2; D is uncertain. V was pared by 3 bases and J by 5 bases, with 4 bases between. CDR3 length: 11 residues. Looked up from germline, CDR1 is SQVTM and CDR2 is ANQGSEA. CDR3 residues: CSVDGTGELFF. Written as DNA, the CDR3 is TGCAGCGTTGACGGGACCGGGGAGCTGTTTTTT.

This clonotype was seen repeatedly, ten times or more. This rearrangement joins TRBV19 to TRBJ2-7; TRBD1 agrees at 9 bases. The CDR3 is made up of 14 amino acids. V shed 5 bases and J 3 bases; nucleotides not matched to a gene: 5. CDR1 and CDR2 from the germline V gene are LNHDA and SQIVND (reference sequence). CDR3 protein: CASSFRQGDYEQYF. In DNA form, the CDR3 reads TGTGCCAGTAGTTTCCGACAGGGGGACTACGAGCAGTACTTC.

V and J are TRBV27 and TRBJ2-1, with 9 bases matching TRBD2. This CDR3 contains 16 residues. Germline CDR1 and CDR2: MNHEY and SMNVEV (reference sequence). J lost 7 bases, V lost 6 bases, and 13 bases had no gene match. The CDR3 protein is CASRPRLAAHRNEQFF. The CDR3, as DNA: TGTGCCAGCAGACCTCGACTAGCGGCACACCGGAATGAGCAGTTCTTC.

This clonotype appeared many times. This chain joins TRBV5-1 and TRBJ2-3; 10 bases match TRBD1. The CDR3 spans 15 residues. The germline V gene has CDR1 SGHRS and CDR2 YFSETQ. The trim removed 4 bases at V and 4 bases at J, leaving 6 bases unmatched. The CDR3 nucleotides are TGCGCCAGCAGCAAGGGACAGGGGAGGGCAGATACGCAGTATTTT. Its protein product is CASSKGQGRADTQYF.

This chain uses TRBV5-6 with TRBJ2-2; 7 bases map to TRBD2. Germline CDR1 reads SGHDT; CDR2 reads YYEEEE. V lost 6 bases and J lost 5; bases outside the gene matches: 10. The CDR3 extends over 15 amino acids. CDR3 loop: CASIRGGEGTGELFF. The CDR3 DNA sequence: TGTGCCAGCATCCGCGGAGGGGAGGGTACCGGGGAGCTGTTTTTT.

Notes on this clonotype: A clone one base away is much larger, so this may be a read error. The gene calls are TRBV14 and TRBJ1-1; D possibly corresponds to TRBD1 (5 bases). This CDR3 comprises 15 residues. The germline V gene encodes CDR1 SGHDN and CDR2 FVKESK. In DNA, the CDR3 is TGTGCCAGCAGCTCGCAGTTGCAGGGAGGAACTGAAGCTTCCTTT. Translating it yields CASSSQLQGGTEASF.

The CDR3 region has the DNA TGTGCCAGCAGATCAAAAGAGACCCAGTACTTC. Translation gives CASRSKETQYF. The chain couples TRBV28 to TRBJ2-5, with unresolved D. The V gene lost 6 bases and the J gene lost 3 bases, with 5 bases spanning the gap. The CDR3 is 11 residues long. Germline V lookup: CDR1 MDHEN, CDR2 SYDVKM.

This clonotype was seen many times. This chain joins TRBV11-2 and TRBJ2-4; TRBD1 agrees at 8 bases. The CDR3 has 18 residues. Germline V lookup: CDR1 SGHAT, CDR2 FQNNGV. Germline trimming cut 1 base from V and 0 bases from J; bases unmatched to any gene: 8. The CDR3 here is CASSLAGTGLLAKNIQYF. DNA of the CDR3: TGTGCCAGCAGCTTAGCCGGGACAGGCCTTTTAGCCAAAAACATTCAGTACTTC. The full variable domain, its missing parts supplied by reference TRBV11-2 and TRBJ2-4, is EAGVAQSPRYKIIEKRQSVAFWCNPISGHATLYWYQQILGQGPKLLIQFQNNGVVDDSQLPKDRFSAERLKGVDSTLKIQPAKLEDSAVYLCASSLAGTGLLAKNIQYFGAGTRLSVL.

This clonotype has a handful of counts. This sequence joins TRBV5-5 and TRBJ1-2; no firm D call. This CDR3 is 15 amino acids long. Germline CDR1 and CDR2: SGHKS and YYEKEE (reference sequence). Trimming took 1 base from V and 4 from J, leaving 14 bases between them. The CDR3 sequence: CASSLSGGRTYGYTF. As DNA, the CDR3 is TGTGCCAGCAGCTTGTCCGGAGGGCGGACCTATGGCTACACCTTC.

This clonotype showed up many times. The chain links TRBV5-1 to TRBJ2-3; TRBD1 matches at 7 bases. The CDR3 has 14 amino acids. The germline CDR1 and CDR2 sequences are SGHRS and YFSETQ. The junction had 6 bases not matched to a gene; V was cut back by 6 bases and J by 2 bases. The CDR3 here is CASKGTESTDTQYF. In DNA, the CDR3 is TGCGCCAGCAAAGGGACAGAATCCACAGATACGCAGTATTTT.

Worth noting for this clonotype: A single base separates this from a much larger clone, so it may be a read error. V usage is TRBV7-9 and J usage is TRBJ2-1, with 12 bases that match TRBD2. Germline loops: CDR1 SEHNR, CDR2 FQNEAQ (reference sequence). There are 15 residues in the CDR3. CDR3 in amino acids: CASSPSGRAINEHFF. The CDR3 DNA sequence: TGTGCCAGCAGCCCTAGCGGGAGGGCCATCAATGAGCATTTCTTC.

This clonotype has ten or more counts. Written as DNA, the CDR3 is TGTGCCAGCTCACCGGCGGACAGAGAGACCCAGTACTTC. Amino acids: CASSPADRETQYF. V gene TRBV18 combines with J gene TRBJ2-5; the D gene is possibly TRBD1 (6 bases). The CDR3 totals 13 residues. Germline values: CDR1 KGHSH, CDR2 LQKENI. V shed 3 bases and J shed 4 bases, with 9 bases lying between them.

This clonotype was seen a few times. This chain joins TRBV7-8 and TRBJ2-1; D possibly corresponds to TRBD2 (6 bases). Trimming removed 0 bases at V and 10 bases at J, with 13 bases between. The CDR3 loop spans 14 amino acids. Germline CDR1 is SGHVS and CDR2 is FQNEAQ. The CDR3 DNA sequence: TGTGCCAGCAGCTTAGCAGGAGCGGGCGGCGAGCAGTTCTTC. Protein product: CASSLAGAGGEQFF.

This clonotype was counted only a few times. The chain couples TRBV11-2 to TRBJ2-1; maybe TRBD1 (5 bases). The CDR3 extends over 13 amino acids. The germline V and J ends were trimmed by 5 bases and 6 bases, with 11 bases remaining between them. CDR1 and CDR2 from the germline V gene are SGHAT and FQNNGV. CDR3 amino acids: CASSLGPSNEQFF. CDR3 nucleotides: TGTGCCAGCAGCCTGGGGCCCTCCAATGAGCAGTTCTTC. Full variable domain (outside the CDR3, taken from reference TRBV11-2 and TRBJ2-1): EAGVAQSPRYKIIEKRQSVAFWCNPISGHATLYWYQQILGQGPKLLIQFQNNGVVDDSQLPKDRFSAERLKGVDSTLKIQPAKLEDSAVYLCASSLGPSNEQFFGPGTRLTVL.

V and J are TRBV19 and TRBJ2-1; D tentatively fits TRBD1 or TRBD2 (6 bases each). This CDR3 region has 15 residues. Per the germline V gene, CDR1 is LNHDA and CDR2 is SQIVND (reference sequence). Trimming stripped 6 bases from V and 6 bases from J, with 18 bases between. CDR3 loop: CASRRGAGRGNEQFF. The CDR3 DNA is TGTGCCAGTAGGAGGGGGGCGGGAAGGGGCAATGAGCAGTTCTTC.